The rows below give T cell receptor beta chains drawn from one sample of a study of T cells in Graves' hyperthyroidism and ophthalmopathy. MiXCR, run by TCRdb on the multiplex PCR reads, gives a single entry per CDR3 protein. The sample includes roughly 660,000 distinct CDR3 sequences, 17% of them seen just once. The sequenced sample consisted of blood. The receptor set was obtained from a man aged 50 to 60 with Graves' hyperthyroidism. Both conserved end residues are part of each CDR3.

>13|TRBJ2-3|TRBV2
CASRARAGFTQYF
>15|TRBJ1-4|TRBV24-1
CATSDPGQGDEKLFF
>16|TRBJ2-7|TRBV24-1
CATSDRAGTGVDEQYF
>23|-|TRBV6-2/TRBV6-3
CASSYPFNPGLAGDKPYYNEQYF
>16|TRBJ2-3|TRBV9
CASSVSPSGRTDTQYF
>15|TRBJ1-1|TRBV7-8
CASSLVGTGGTEAFF
>13|TRBJ1-4|TRBV28
CASSGRGNEKLFF
>16|TRBJ2-4|TRBV2
CASSPRTGKTKNIQYF
>16|TRBJ2-7|TRBV6-5
CASSYKLRQEAYEQYF
>14|TRBJ2-7|TRBV20-1
CSAQGQEFSYEQYF
>14|TRBJ1-2|TRBV28
CASSLYGGDYGYTF
>16|TRBJ2-6|TRBV28
CASSETLFSGANVLTF
>13|TRBJ2-5|TRBV5-1
CASSHDRAETQYF
>16|TRBJ2-3|TRBV7-2
CASSRLSGSSTDTQYF
>15|TRBJ2-1|TRBV7-9
CASIQIKLAGFEQFF
>14|TRBJ2-5|TRBV27
CASSFFRGVETQYF
>14|TRBJ2-2|TRBV2
CASRAGTAPGELFF
>15|TRBJ2-3|TRBV7-9
CASSRSGTPMSTQYF
>16|TRBJ2-2|TRBV4-2
CASSQESGGIGGELFF